Here is one T cell receptor (beta chain) with its context. As yet, its antigen is unknown. Between the trimmed V and J ends, which lost 5 bases and 3 bases, there was a span of 13 bases. From germline, CDR1 is LNHDA and CDR2 SQIVND (reference sequence). The CDR3 has 14 residues. The data are from a study of OX40 agonist ivuxolimab in advanced cancers. Overall study findings and caveats: The study observed clonal expansion of CD4+ and CD8+ blood T cells by week 6 at 0.1 to 3.0 mg/kg.

Method: immunoSEQ multiplex PCR; TCRdb's copy keeps in-frame clones and lacks some. The table records around 68,000 clones, around nine tenths of them present only once. This clonotype was obtained from an adult with an advanced solid tumor such as melanoma, head and neck, liver or kidney cancer. V gene TRBV19 combines with J gene TRBJ1-2; D may be TRBD1 (6 bases). This material consisted of CD4+ or CD8+ T cells sorted from blood, taken in a trial of the OX40 agonist ivuxolimab. CDR3 region: CASSSQGHDYGYTF. Written as DNA, the CDR3 is TGTGCCAGTAGTTCGCAGGGGCACGACTATGGCTACACCTTC.